This T cell receptor (beta chain) originates from a study of tissue T cells after allogeneic stem cell transplantation (dated by TCRdb to about 2022). With regard to the full study: When multiple samples of a tissue existed, pathologist review of H&E sections prioritized samples with histologically apparent lymphocytes for sequencing. The study profiled TCR beta repertoires across many tissues from research autopsies of patients with and without GVHD, plus mouse models of GVHD. The human arm was conducted as a prospective observational study, and neither blinding nor randomization was performed.

Summary of the overall study and its limitations: Blood samples were not available from the non-GVHD comparator patients. The study did not determine which tissue TCRs were alloreactive or antigen-specific, and some clones might have been persisting host cells. In both patients and mice, T cells from blood and spleen covered only a limited part of the TCR repertoire found in tissues. Few T cell clones were found to be shared across patients, but shared repertoire signatures across patients were revealed in a tissue-specific fashion by motif-based clustering. Within patients, how anatomically similar tissues were was a major factor shaping TCR repertoire composition, regardless of disease or transplant status. Sampling depth was acknowledged as a limitation, and the patient cohort was both small and clinically heterogeneous.

Remarks on this clone: No cognate antigen has been identified for it. No much larger clone is present one base from it, and per-base qualities are unavailable.

Receptor libraries were prepared by the immunoSEQ multiplex PCR assay. TCRbeta CDR3 sequencing was performed at survey depth by Adaptive Biotechnologies, and CDR3 sequences, V/J genes, productive frequency and template counts were reported. Amplification of TCR beta CDR3 regions was performed from genomic DNA rather than from RNA. Regarding the original processing steps: Pairwise repertoire overlap between tissues was quantified with Jensen-Shannon divergence, where 1 means complete divergence and 0 identical. Tissues were grouped by single-linkage agglomerative hierarchical clustering of pairwise JSD values, and the clustering results were shown as dendrograms. GLIPH2 was run on all patient samples with simulation_depth 1000, kmer_min_depth 3 and cdr3_length_cutoff 8, and groups with more than two unique CDR3s were retained. In a standardized tissue-overlap score, Jaccard GLIPH-group overlap across patients was extrapolated to a standard repertoire size of 1000 clones. Associations of diversity with clinical or experimental variables used linear mixed-effect models with tissue fixed effects and individual random effects. The source is immuneACCESS, and TCRdb retained only in-frame sequences with V and J called. Part of the clones is not carried over; for the studies checked, unresolved V genes explain less than half of this, and the remainder is unexplained. The DNA was the basis for D and trimming; V, J and clone size are from that table. Within this sample are tens of thousands of clones, with around four fifths of them counted one time only. The ten largest clones capture approximately 8% of the sample.

CDR1 and CDR2, per the germline V gene, are SGHAT and FQNNGV. Deletion took 3 bases off V and 2 bases off J, with a span of 20 bases between the germline ends. From the cysteine up to the phenylalanine, the CDR3 has a length of 17 residues. The only DNA kept is the CDR3, 51 bases in frame from the first base. The sample's time point label, in plain terms: human tissue collected at research (rapid) autopsy. Three non-HCT comparator patients with other cancers, having at least five GI tract samples and no known GI disease at death, were selected retrospectively. After a median post-mortem interval of roughly 8.9 hours, autopsy tissues were collected, including GI sites from esophagus to rectum, liver, skin, and lymphoid organs such as spleen. Each autopsy specimen was cut in two, with one portion flash-frozen in liquid nitrogen and the remainder formalin-fixed, and the outer muscle layers of GI specimens were removed. To extract genomic DNA from frozen tissues, either the Mag-Bind Blood & Tissue DNA HDQ 96 Kit on a Chemagic 360 or the DNeasy Blood & Tissue Kit was used. Because of concern about red blood cell contamination, extracted DNA was further purified using the Genomic DNA Clean & Concentrator-25 kit.

This clonotype was obtained from a female donor of 60 years or more with lung cancer. The chain was built from TRBV11-2 and TRBJ2-7; 7 matching bases give a weak D call of TRBD2. The sample here was tissue from the ileum, taken at autopsy. The CDR3 protein is CASSFIWGGGLTYEQYF. In nucleotides, the sequence is TGTGCCAGCAGCTTTATTTGGGGCGGGGGCTTAACCTACGAGCAGTACTTC. Supplemented by the reference TRBV11-2 and TRBJ2-7 proteins around the CDR3, the complete variable domain is EAGVAQSPRYKIIEKRQSVAFWCNPISGHATLYWYQQILGQGPKLLIQFQNNGVVDDSQLPKDRFSAERLKGVDSTLKIQPAKLEDSAVYLCASSFIWGGGLTYEQYFGPGTRLTVT.